This T cell receptor (beta chain) came from a study of neurological immune-mediated disorders. Via MiXCR, TCRdb re-called the 5' RACE reads, giving one row per CDR3 protein. Of 50,000 or so distinct CDR3 sequences listed, around 25% are singletons. V was clipped by 5 bases and J by 1 base, with 10 bases between them. This CDR3 contains 13 residues. CDR1 is DFQATT, CDR2 SNEGSKA, per germline (reference sequence). This clonotype was found many times. Its antigen is unknown. Study outcomes and limitations: In HTLV-1-associated myelopathy, TCR clonal expansion was greatest, whereas multiple sclerosis had the least, falling below healthy controls.

This receptor was taken from a woman in her 70s in good health. Sequenced input: PBMCs. The chain carries TRBV20-1 and TRBJ2-3; possible D gene TRBD2, 5 bases. The CDR3 region has the DNA TGCAGTGCTCCGGGGTCAGGCACAGATACGCAGTATTTT. Protein product: CSAPGSGTDTQYF.